This T cell receptor (beta chain) was sequenced in a study of OX40 agonist ivuxolimab in advanced cancers. For the study at large: Patients were roughly 81% male with ages roughly 20 to 90, mean 60. Earlier treatment with anti-PD-1, anti-PD-L1 or anti-CTLA-4 was permitted, and approximately 38% had received some. The study's findings and limits: Clonal expansion by week 6 occurred in CD4+ and CD8+ blood T cells (at 0.1 to 3.0 mg/kg). Averaged across samples, CD8+ T cells carried more expanded clones than CD4+ did.

The CDR3 totals 15 residues. Deletions cut 0 bases from V and 1 base from J, with 10 bases between. Germline V gene lookup returns CDR1 SGHRS and CDR2 YFSETQ. To note about this clone: Its matching antigen is unknown.

Generated by immunoSEQ multiplex PCR, the TCRdb table keeps only in-frame clones and is missing some. The data hold about 79,000 clones, with 91% observed a single time. V is TRBV5-1 and J is TRBJ2-5, with a weak D call TRBD2 (5 bases). Specimen: CD4+ or CD8+ T cells sorted from blood, collected in a trial of the OX40 agonist ivuxolimab. This sequence was found in an adult with an advanced solid tumor such as melanoma, head and neck, liver or kidney cancer. CDR3 DNA sequence: TGCGCCAGCAGCTTGGCCGCTGGACTCCAAGAGACCCAGTACTTC. It encodes CASSLAAGLQETQYF.